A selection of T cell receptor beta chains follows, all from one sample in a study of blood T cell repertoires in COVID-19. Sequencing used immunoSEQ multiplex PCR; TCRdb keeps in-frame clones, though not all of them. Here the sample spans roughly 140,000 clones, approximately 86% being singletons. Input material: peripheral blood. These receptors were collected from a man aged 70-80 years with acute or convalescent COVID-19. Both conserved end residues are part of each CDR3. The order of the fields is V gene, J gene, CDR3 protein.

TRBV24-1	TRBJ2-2	CATSDVGQGNTGELFF
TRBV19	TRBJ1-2	CASSEYRDSGYTF
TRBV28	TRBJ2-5	CASIYLGGETQYF
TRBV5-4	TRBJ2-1	CATGRVSYNEQFF
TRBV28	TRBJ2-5	CASSYDRGRETQYF
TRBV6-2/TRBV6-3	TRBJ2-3	CASSWTSGSPTDTQYF
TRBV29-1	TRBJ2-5	CSAESGETQYF
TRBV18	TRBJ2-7	CASSPTGQSYEQYF
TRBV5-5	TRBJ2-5	CASSFPTGDETQYF
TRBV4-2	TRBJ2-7	CASRGAGYEQYF
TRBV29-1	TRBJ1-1	CSVEKDRGTEAFF
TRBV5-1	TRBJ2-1	CASSTGVSYNEQFF
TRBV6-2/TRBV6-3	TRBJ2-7	CASSTDRNYEQYF
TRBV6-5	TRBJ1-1	CASSLDRNPNTEAFF
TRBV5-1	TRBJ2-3	CASSLEVANEGRLWDTQYF
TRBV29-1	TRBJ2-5	CSVAGTGDGTQYF
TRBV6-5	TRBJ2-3	CASSPGTRSTDTQYF
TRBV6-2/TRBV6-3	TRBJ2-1	CASSRTGIGEQFF
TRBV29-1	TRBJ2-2	CSVDQGYTGELFF
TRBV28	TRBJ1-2	CASSDSYGYTF
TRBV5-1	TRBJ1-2	CASSFGKGQGWFYGYTF
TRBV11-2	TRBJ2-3	CASSLRAGEFTDTQYF
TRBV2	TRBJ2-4	CASRRDIRGNIQYF
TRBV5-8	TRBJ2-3	CASSTGTGTSTDTQYF
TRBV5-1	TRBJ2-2	CATRLYRGTGGVNTGELFF
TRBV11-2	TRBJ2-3	CASSFKRANTDTQYF
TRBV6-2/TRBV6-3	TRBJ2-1	CASSPLAGGAWKFF
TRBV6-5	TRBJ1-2	CASSYSRSNGYTF
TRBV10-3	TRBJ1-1	CAIRNRGGNTEAFF
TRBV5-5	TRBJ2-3	CASSLTSGTSTDTQYF
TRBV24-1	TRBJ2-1	CATSEASGIYNEQFF
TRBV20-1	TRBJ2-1	CSASASDTAFRNEQFF
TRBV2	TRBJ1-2	CASSEIRDRGNGYTF
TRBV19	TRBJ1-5	CASSTRGQGSNQPQHF
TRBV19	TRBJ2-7	CASSPGTSEYEQYF
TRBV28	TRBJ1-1	CASGLGQPNTEAFF
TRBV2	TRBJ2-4	CASSERLAGGPQYF
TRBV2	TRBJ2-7	CASSEGRASGGYEQYF
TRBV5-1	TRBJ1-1	CASSSRGGMNTEAFF
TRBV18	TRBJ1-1	CASSPSVGGVTEAFF
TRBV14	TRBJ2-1	CASSQEERLEQFF
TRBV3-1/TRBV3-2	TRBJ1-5	CASSQGGPANQPQHF
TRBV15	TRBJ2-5	CATSRALRQETQYF
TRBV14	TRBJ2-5	CASSQDDRPQETQYF
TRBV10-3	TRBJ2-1	CAISRTGAAVEQFF
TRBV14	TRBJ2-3	CASSLADTQYF
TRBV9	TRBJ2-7	CASSVGQGVQYF
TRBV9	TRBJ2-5	CASSVGAGGHQETQYF
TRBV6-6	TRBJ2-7	CASSFGILSYEQYF
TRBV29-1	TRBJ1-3	CSVEDGTGPTGNTIYF
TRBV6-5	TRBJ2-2	CASILQPGAGELFF
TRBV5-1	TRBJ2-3	CASATGFGTDTQYF
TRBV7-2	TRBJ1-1	CASSLRGQSFNMNTEAFF
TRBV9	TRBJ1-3	CASSEQGSGNTIYF
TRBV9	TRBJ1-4	CASSVAGSGEKLFF
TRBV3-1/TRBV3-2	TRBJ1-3	CASSQALGGLGGRNTIYF
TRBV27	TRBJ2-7	CASSPLDRLVGEQYF
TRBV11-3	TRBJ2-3	CASSPGGGQTDTQYF
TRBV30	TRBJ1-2	CACLTVNYGYTF